Sequencing of this T cell receptor (beta chain) was carried out in a study of cytomegalovirus exposure and HLA in healthy donors. In the study overall: Among around 200 million T cells, an earlier analysis found 117 million unique TCR beta sequences. Findings of the study overall: For most TCR beta V segments, an earlier analysis put the productive rate at about 90% or about 30% of the time. More clonal expansion characterized HLA-associated TCR beta chains than equally common others in a later analysis.

60 Vbeta and 13 Jbeta primers were used in PCR. Profiled with immunoSEQ multiplex PCR; TCRdb holds only in-frame clones, not every one. The data show 100,000 to 150,000 clones, and the top ten clones hold 1%. The germline gives CDR1 MGHRA, CDR2 YSYEKL. This CDR3 spans 17 amino acids. The V end was cut by 6 bases, the J end by 0 bases, with 21 bases between. A note on this clone: Its antigen is still unknown.

This sequence was found in a man aged 18 to 30 in good health and CMV-seronegative. The V and J genes are TRBV4-1 and TRBJ2-7; TRBD2 is a possible D gene (6 bases). Source material: PBMCs. The CDR3 coding sequence is TGCGCCAGCAGTCCGGGGGTTGCAGGACCGATCTCCTACGAGCAGTACTTC. Protein: CASSPGVAGPISYEQYF.